This record looks at one TCR beta chain sequence and its context. Because the CDR3's place on the DNA is in doubt, the DNA is left out and the CDR3 is given as listed by TCRdb. Documented time point: after trial treatment. Treatment denoted: LDRT plus nivolumab, ipilimumab, low-dose cyclophosphamide and aspirin (RACIN trial). Treatment of the donors consisted of nivolumab and ipilimumab (plus aspirin, low-dose cyclophosphamide and low-dose radiotherapy). The sample is drawn from a study of low-dose radiotherapy and immunotherapy resistance in tumors. Study context: On an every-two-weeks schedule, patients received intravenous nivolumab 240 mg, along with ipilimumab 1 mg/kg every six weeks. Aspirin was taken orally by patients at 300 mg daily for four cycles from cycle 1 day 1.

Germline loops: CDR1 KGHSH, CDR2 LQKENI. 14 amino acids form the CDR3, both terminal residues included. Alpha- and beta-chain coverage of first-strand cDNA came from TRAV- and TRBV-specific primers. The PCR that amplified TCRs ran for 20 cycles, relying on a constant-region primer and a V-primer adapter. The authors amplified isolated mRNA by in vitro transcription. TCRdb called the reads again in MiXCR, with one record for every CDR3 protein. The sample has roughly 32,000 distinct CDR3 sequences, 45% to 50% seen once. The gene calls are TRBV18 and TRBJ2-2; the table assigns TRBD2, which was not confirmed against the DNA. Source: PBMCs, taken after low-dose radiotherapy plus immunotherapy. This sequence was found in a male donor with gallbladder cancer. The CDR3 reads CASSPAEFGELFFF.